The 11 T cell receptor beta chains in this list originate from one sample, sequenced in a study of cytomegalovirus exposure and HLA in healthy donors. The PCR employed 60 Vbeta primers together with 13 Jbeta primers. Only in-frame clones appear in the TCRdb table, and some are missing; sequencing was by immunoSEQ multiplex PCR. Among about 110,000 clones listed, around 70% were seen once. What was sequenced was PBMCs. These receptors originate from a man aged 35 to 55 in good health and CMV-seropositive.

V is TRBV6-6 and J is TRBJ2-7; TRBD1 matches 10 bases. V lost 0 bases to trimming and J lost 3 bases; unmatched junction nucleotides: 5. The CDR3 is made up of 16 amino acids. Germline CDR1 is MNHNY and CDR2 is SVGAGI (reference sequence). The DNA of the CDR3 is TGTGCCAGCAGTTACTCGGACAGGGGGGAAAGCTACGAGCAGTACTTC. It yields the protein CASSYSDRGESYEQYF.

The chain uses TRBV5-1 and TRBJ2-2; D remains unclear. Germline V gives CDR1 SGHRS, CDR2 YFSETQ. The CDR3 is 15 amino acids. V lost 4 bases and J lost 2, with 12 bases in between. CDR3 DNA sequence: TGCGCCAGCAGCGCATTAACAGATAACACCGGGGAGCTGTTTTTT. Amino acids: CASSALTDNTGELFF.

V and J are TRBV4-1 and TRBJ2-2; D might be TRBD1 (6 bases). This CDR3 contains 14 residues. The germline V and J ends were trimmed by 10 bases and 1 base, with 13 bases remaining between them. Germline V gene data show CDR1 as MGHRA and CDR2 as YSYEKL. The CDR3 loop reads CATKQGQNTGELFF. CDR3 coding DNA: TGCGCCACGAAACAGGGCCAGAACACCGGGGAGCTGTTTTTT.

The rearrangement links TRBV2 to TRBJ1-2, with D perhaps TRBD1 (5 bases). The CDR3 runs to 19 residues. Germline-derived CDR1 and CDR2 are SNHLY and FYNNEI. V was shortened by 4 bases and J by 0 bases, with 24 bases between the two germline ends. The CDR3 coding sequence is TGTGCCAGCAGTGCCTCATGGGCGGGGGATCGTACTTCTAACTATGGCTACACCTTC. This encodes CASSASWAGDRTSNYGYTF. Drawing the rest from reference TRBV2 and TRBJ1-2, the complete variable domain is EPEVTQTPSHQVTQMGQEVILRCVPISNHLYFYWYRQILGQKVEFLVSFYNNEISEKSEIFDDQFSVERPDGSNFTLKIRSTKLEDSAMYFCASSASWAGDRTSNYGYTFGSGTRLTVV.

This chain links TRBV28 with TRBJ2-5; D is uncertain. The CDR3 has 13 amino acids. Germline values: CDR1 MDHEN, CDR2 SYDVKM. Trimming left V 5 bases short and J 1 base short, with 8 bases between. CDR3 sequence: CASSRPGQETQYF. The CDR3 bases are TGTGCCAGCAGTAGACCAGGCCAAGAGACCCAGTACTTC.

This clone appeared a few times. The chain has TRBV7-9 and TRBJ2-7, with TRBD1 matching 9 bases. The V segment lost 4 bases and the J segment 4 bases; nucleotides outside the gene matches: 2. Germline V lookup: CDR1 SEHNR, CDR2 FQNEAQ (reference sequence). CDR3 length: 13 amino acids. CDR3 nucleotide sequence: TGTGCCAGCAGCTGGGGACAGGGATACGAGCAGTACTTC. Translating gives CASSWGQGYEQYF.

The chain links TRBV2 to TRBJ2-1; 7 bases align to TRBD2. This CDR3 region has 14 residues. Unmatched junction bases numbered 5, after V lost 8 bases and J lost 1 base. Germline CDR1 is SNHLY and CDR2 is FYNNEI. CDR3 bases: TGTGCCAGCGGGCGGGAGCGATCCTACAATGAGCAGTTCTTC. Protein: CASGRERSYNEQFF.

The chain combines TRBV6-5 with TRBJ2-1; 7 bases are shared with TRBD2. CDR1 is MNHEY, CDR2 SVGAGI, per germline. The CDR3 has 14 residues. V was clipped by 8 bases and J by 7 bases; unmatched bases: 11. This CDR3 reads CASGNQRDWNEQFF. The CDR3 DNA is TGTGCCAGCGGGAACCAGCGGGATTGGAATGAGCAGTTCTTC.

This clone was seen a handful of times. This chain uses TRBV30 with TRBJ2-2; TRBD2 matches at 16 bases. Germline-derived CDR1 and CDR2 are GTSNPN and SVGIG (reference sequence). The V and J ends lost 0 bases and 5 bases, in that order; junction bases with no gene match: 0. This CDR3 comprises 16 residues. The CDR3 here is CAWSVGLAGGTGELFF. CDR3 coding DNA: TGTGCCTGGAGTGTGGGACTAGCGGGAGGGACCGGGGAGCTGTTTTTT.

DNA of the CDR3: TGTGCCAGCAGCTTGGAAGACAGGGACACTGAAGCTTTCTTT. Its translation is CASSLEDRDTEAFF. The gene calls are TRBV5-6 and TRBJ1-1; 7 bases agree with TRBD1. V lost 0 bases, J lost 3 bases, and 2 bases stayed unmatched. Germline values: CDR1 SGHDT, CDR2 YYEEEE. This CDR3 has 14 amino acids. The variable domain in full, with the rest retrieved from reference TRBV5-6 and TRBJ1-1, is DAGVTQSPTHLIKTRGQQVTLRCSPKSGHDTVSWYQQALGQGPQFIFQYYEEEERQRGNFPDRFSGHQFPNYSSELNVNALLLGDSALYLCASSLEDRDTEAFFGQGTRLTVV.

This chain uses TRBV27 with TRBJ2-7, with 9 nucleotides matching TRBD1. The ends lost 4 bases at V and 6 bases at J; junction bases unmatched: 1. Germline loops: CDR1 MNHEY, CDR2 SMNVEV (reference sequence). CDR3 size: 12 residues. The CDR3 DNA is TGTGCCAGCAGTTCGACAGGGGGCGAGCAGTACTTC. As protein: CASSSTGGEQYF.